These T cell receptor beta chains were read from a single sample in a study of shared clonotypes between healthy human individuals. TCRdb's table, derived via immunoSEQ multiplex PCR, lists solely in-frame clones and lacks some. The sample carries about 990,000 clones, roughly 74% recorded once. Sequencing was carried out using memory CD4+ T cells from PBMCs. The receptors shown here come from a man aged 18 to 29 in good health. Some clones in this sample may be carry-over from other donors' samples. The CDR3 runs from the conserved cysteine through the conserved F or W. The D gene is left open where the match is weak. Size is omitted from some rows. Given values are once, few, many or a class for expanded clones.

j_call,d_call,clone_size,v_call,cdr3_aa,cdr3_nt
TRBJ2-1,NA,NA,TRBV21-1,CASSKEGPPENEQFF,TGTGCCAGCAGCAAAGAGGGCCCCCCGGAGAATGAGCAGTTCTTC
TRBJ1-3,TRBD1,NA,TRBV7-2,CASSFFPQGAGNTIYF,TGTGCCAGCAGCTTTTTCCCACAGGGGGCTGGAAACACCATATATTTT
TRBJ2-1,NA,many,TRBV30,CAWSVGSGIYNEQFF,TGTGCCTGGAGTGTAGGTAGCGGAATTTACAATGAGCAGTTCTTC
TRBJ2-3,TRBD2,NA,TRBV27,CASSLIWTSGISDTQYF,TGTGCCAGCAGTTTAATTTGGACTAGCGGGATTTCAGATACGCAGTATTTT
TRBJ1-3,NA,NA,TRBV4-1,CASSQDSHSGNTIYF,TGCGCCAGCAGCCAGGACAGCCACTCTGGAAACACCATATATTTT
TRBJ2-1,NA,once,TRBV6-5,CASSTSHNNEQFF,TGTGCCAGCAGTACTAGCCATAACAATGAGCAGTTCTTC
TRBJ1-3,NA,NA,TRBV7-2,CASSLPGANTIYF,TGTGCCAGCAGCTTACCAGGGGCGAACACCATATATTTT
TRBJ2-3,NA,NA,TRBV14,CASSQDLRDGKGDTQYF,TGTGCCAGCAGCCAAGATTTACGGGATGGAAAGGGAGATACGCAGTATTTT
TRBJ1-3,NA,NA,TRBV4-1,CASSQIYSGNTIYF,TGCGCCAGCAGCCAAATCTACTCTGGAAACACCATATATTTT
TRBJ1-2,TRBD1,NA,TRBV5-1,CASSSGQGVGYGYTF,TGCGCCAGCAGCTCCGGACAGGGTGTCGGCTATGGCTACACCTTC
TRBJ2-3,TRBD2,many,TRBV29-1,CSVGTSGADTQYF,TGCAGCGTTGGGACTAGCGGGGCAGATACGCAGTATTTT
TRBJ2-1,TRBD2,NA,TRBV28,CASSSPGTSGWGDEQFF,TGTGCCAGCAGTTCCCCCGGGACTAGCGGATGGGGGGATGAGCAGTTCTTC
TRBJ1-1,NA,NA,TRBV5-1,CASSLFGWDTEAFF,TGCGCCAGCAGCTTGTTCGGATGGGACACTGAAGCTTTCTTT
TRBJ1-1,TRBD1,NA,TRBV16,CASSQTGTGRRNTEAFF,TGTGCCAGCAGCCAGACCGGGACAGGGCGAAGGAACACTGAAGCTTTCTTT
TRBJ2-1,NA,NA,TRBV5-1,CASSPRGTRDNEQFF,TGCGCCAGCAGCCCACGTGGGACAAGAGACAATGAGCAGTTCTTC
TRBJ1-3,NA,NA,TRBV6-6,CASSSDFRSGNTIYF,TGTGCCAGCAGCTCGGATTTCAGGTCTGGAAACACCATATATTTT
TRBJ1-2,NA,NA,TRBV5-4,CASSLEGGGYGYTF,TGTGCCAGCAGCTTGGAAGGGGGGGGCTATGGCTACACCTTC
TRBJ1-1,TRBD1,many,TRBV6-4,CASSGGTGKGAFF,TGTGCCAGCAGTGGAGGGACAGGGAAAGGAGCTTTCTTT
TRBJ1-5,NA,few,TRBV28,CASSPASGDQPQHF,TGTGCCAGCAGTCCGGCGTCGGGAGATCAGCCCCAGCATTTT
TRBJ2-7,NA,once,TRBV10-3,CAISDGIYEQYF,TGTGCCATCAGTGATGGCATCTACGAGCAGTACTTC
TRBJ2-1,TRBD2,NA,TRBV4-2,CASSLSGTSGRARNEQFF,TGTGCCAGCAGCCTCTCCGGGACTAGCGGGAGGGCCCGCAATGAGCAGTTCTTC
TRBJ2-2,TRBD2,NA,TRBV6-1,CASSDIWLAGSTGELFF,TGTGCCAGCAGTGATATATGGCTAGCGGGGTCCACCGGGGAGCTGTTTTTT
TRBJ2-1,NA,NA,TRBV7-3,CASSPQSYNEQFF,TGTGCCAGCAGCCCTCAAAGTTACAATGAGCAGTTCTTC
TRBJ1-4,TRBD1,once,TRBV30,CAWSVGGRVAEKLFF,TGTGCCTGGAGTGTAGGGGGCAGGGTAGCGGAAAAACTGTTTTTT
TRBJ2-7,TRBD2,NA,TRBV14,CASSYESGTTYEQYF,TGTGCCAGCAGCTATGAAAGCGGGACGACCTACGAGCAGTACTTC
TRBJ2-2,NA,NA,TRBV29-1,CSVEVRDRNTGELFF,TGCAGCGTTGAGGTCCGGGATCGGAACACCGGGGAGCTGTTTTTT
TRBJ1-2,NA,NA,TRBV2,CASSLVTNYGYTF,TGTGCCAGCAGTCTTGTCACTAACTATGGCTACACCTTC
TRBJ2-7,NA,NA,TRBV7-8,CASSLGRGEQYF,TGTGCCAGCAGCTTGGGTAGGGGCGAGCAGTACTTC
TRBJ2-3,NA,NA,TRBV11-3,CASSSELDTQYF,TGTGCCAGCAGCTCTGAGCTAGATACGCAGTATTTT
TRBJ2-3,NA,many,TRBV2,CASSPQWAGRADTQYF,TGTGCCAGCAGCCCCCAGTGGGCGGGACGCGCAGATACGCAGTATTTT
TRBJ1-1,NA,NA,TRBV20-1,CSAREIAEAFF,TGCAGTGCAAGGGAGATAGCTGAAGCTTTCTTT
TRBJ2-1,NA,NA,TRBV2,CASRAGTLGEQFF,TGTGCCAGCAGAGCCGGGACCCTGGGTGAGCAGTTCTTC
TRBJ2-5,TRBD2,NA,TRBV7-2,CASSLGVSGRAGKTQYF,TGTGCCAGCAGCTTAGGGGTTAGCGGGAGGGCCGGCAAGACCCAGTACTTC
TRBJ2-2,TRBD2,NA,TRBV6-6,CASRGGRAGTGELFF,TGTGCCAGCAGGGGCGGGAGGGCCGGCACCGGGGAGCTGTTTTTT
TRBJ1-3,NA,NA,TRBV10-3,CAISESVNGNTIYF,TGTGCCATCAGTGAATCTGTTAATGGAAACACCATATATTTT
TRBJ2-7,TRBD2,NA,TRBV7-9,CASSSPGRTYEQYF,TGTGCCAGCAGCTCCCCCGGGAGGACCTACGAGCAGTACTTC
TRBJ2-7,NA,NA,TRBV11-1,CASSGDTQDEQYF,TGTGCCAGCAGCGGGGACACCCAGGACGAGCAGTACTTC
TRBJ2-7,NA,NA,TRBV5-5,CASSARRIQYEQYF,TGTGCCAGCAGCGCACGGCGGATCCAATACGAGCAGTACTTC
TRBJ2-6,NA,few,TRBV5-1,CASSLGGAGANVLTF,TGCGCCAGCAGCTTGGGCGGGGCTGGGGCCAACGTCCTGACTTTC
TRBJ2-3,NA,NA,TRBV5-1,CASSYTRDSTDTQYF,TGCGCCAGCAGCTACACCCGGGACAGCACAGATACGCAGTATTTT
TRBJ1-5,NA,NA,TRBV10-3,CAISESTRGSNQPQHF,TGTGCCATCAGTGAGTCGACCCGAGGGAGTAATCAGCCCCAGCATTTT
TRBJ2-1,NA,once,TRBV15,CATSRDGPINTNNEQFF,TGTGCCACCAGCAGAGACGGGCCCATAAACACAAACAATGAGCAGTTCTTC
TRBJ2-7,NA,NA,TRBV2,CASSVYRQGRRTYEQYF,TGTGCCAGCAGTGTGTATCGGCAGGGGAGGAGGACCTACGAGCAGTACTTC
TRBJ2-1,NA,once,TRBV10-1,CASSESGLGGDEQFF,TGCGCCAGCAGTGAGTCGGGGTTAGGGGGTGATGAGCAGTTCTTC
TRBJ2-7,NA,NA,TRBV4-2,CASSQERGRVYEQYF,TGTGCCAGCAGCCAAGAAAGAGGCAGGGTCTACGAGCAGTACTTC
TRBJ2-6,NA,NA,TRBV4-3,CASSQEYRRSGANVLTF,TGCGCCAGCAGCCAAGAATACCGACGCTCTGGGGCCAACGTCCTGACTTTC
TRBJ1-1,TRBD1,NA,TRBV10-3,CAISDGQGGTEAFF,TGTGCCATCAGTGATGGACAGGGTGGCACTGAAGCTTTCTTT
TRBJ2-7,NA,NA,TRBV6-1,CASSEVPDLSYEQYF,TGTGCCAGCAGTGAAGTACCGGATCTCTCCTACGAGCAGTACTTC
TRBJ2-2,NA,NA,TRBV30,CACRPGAAGELFF,TGTGCCTGTCGCCCGGGAGCGGCCGGGGAGCTGTTTTTT
TRBJ2-1,NA,NA,TRBV29-1,CSVQGTASGYNEQFF,TGCAGCGTGCAAGGGACGGCCTCAGGGTACAATGAGCAGTTCTTC
TRBJ1-1,NA,NA,TRBV10-1,CASSERGYTEAFF,TGCGCCAGCAGTGAGCGCGGATACACTGAAGCTTTCTTT
TRBJ2-5,TRBD2,few,TRBV9,CASSALAGGSETQYF,TGTGCCAGCAGCGCTTTAGCGGGAGGAAGCGAGACCCAGTACTTC